Described below is a single T cell receptor (beta chain) sequence and its context. The antigen this receptor binds is unknown. Base qualities are not at hand, and no much larger clone is one base apart. Library preparation employed the immunoSEQ multiplex PCR assay. In the authors' own workflow: A statistical classification framework was developed to diagnose cytomegalovirus status using the catalog of TCR beta chain sequences. The immuneACCESS repertoire file appears here via TCRdb, limited to in-frame rearrangements. These files lack a portion of the clones; in checked studies, under half of the deficit traces to unresolved V genes, and the cause of the others is not known. V and J calls plus clone size are reproduced from that table; the DNA served to infer D and trimming. Counted in this sample were 100,000 to 150,000 clones; 75% to 90% of them appeared once. The ten largest clones take up 1% to 1.5% of the sample.

The data are from a study of cytomegalovirus exposure and HLA in healthy donors (dated by TCRdb to 2016 to 2017). Looking at the study overall: A later analysis indicated that the 95 to 150 validation repertoires were generated on the platform also employed for the approximately 700 repertoires of the first cohort. The study aimed to test whether cataloging public T cell receptors could reveal signatures of past pathogen exposure. In addition to the first cohort of roughly 670 subjects, a separate validation cohort of 120 different subjects was used. The study combined high-throughput TCR immunosequencing, statistical association of individual TCRs with disease status, and machine learning to predict cytomegalovirus infection status. General study outcomes and caveats: Most TCR sequences were observed very rarely across donors, whereas some public TCRs were present in many individuals. The classifier was reported to diagnose cytomegalovirus status with high specificity and sensitivity in both the original and validation cohorts. A later analysis lacked HLA typing for the validation cohort, so it scored co-occurrence in that cohort across all 120 or so repertoires. It was suggested by the authors that the approach could potentially be generalized to other disease states and immunological phenotypes. In vitro tests confirmed that a few of the cytomegalovirus-associated TCR beta chains recognize cytomegalovirus antigens. A later analysis found that TCRs clustered in the first cohort also tended to co-occur in the roughly 110 validation repertoires, with 94% of cluster scores above 0. The study listed 150 to 200 TCR beta chains as associated with cytomegalovirus.

The germline V gene (reference sequence) specifies MNHEY as CDR1 and SMNVEV as CDR2. Trimming removed 2 bases from V and 7 bases from J; the gene matches leave 3 bases unexplained. Spanning cysteine to phenylalanine, the CDR3 consists of 14 amino acids. Only the CDR3 DNA is retained, 42 bases long and in frame from the first base. Separate from the approximately 670-subject first cohort, the validation cohort of about 110 subjects was the group to which the donors belonged. Recombination connected TRBV27 to TRBJ2-2, with 8 junctional bases fitting TRBD1. This receptor was obtained from a young woman in good health and CMV-seronegative. The sequencing sample was made of PBMCs. The DNA is as follows: TGTGCCAGCAGTTTAGGACAGGGTGTCGGGGAGCTGTTTTTT. It translates to CASSLGQGVGELFF.